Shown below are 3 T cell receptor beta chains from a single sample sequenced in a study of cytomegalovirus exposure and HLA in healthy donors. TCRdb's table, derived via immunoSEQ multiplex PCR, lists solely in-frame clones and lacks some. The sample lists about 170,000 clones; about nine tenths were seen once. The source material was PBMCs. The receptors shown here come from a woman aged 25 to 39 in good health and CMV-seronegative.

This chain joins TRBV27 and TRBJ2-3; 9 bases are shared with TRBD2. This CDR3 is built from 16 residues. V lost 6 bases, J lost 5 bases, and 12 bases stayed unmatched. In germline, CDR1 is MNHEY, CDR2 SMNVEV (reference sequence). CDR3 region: CASRSSGRPKRDTQYF. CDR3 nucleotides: TGTGCCAGCAGATCCAGCGGGAGGCCTAAGAGAGATACGCAGTATTTT.

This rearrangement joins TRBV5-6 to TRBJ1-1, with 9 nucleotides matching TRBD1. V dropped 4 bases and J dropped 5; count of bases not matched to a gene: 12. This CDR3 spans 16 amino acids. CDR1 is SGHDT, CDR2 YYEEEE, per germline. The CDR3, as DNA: TGTGCCAGCAGCCCAGGGACAGGGTTCGGGGGGACTGAAGCTTTCTTT. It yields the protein CASSPGTGFGGTEAFF.

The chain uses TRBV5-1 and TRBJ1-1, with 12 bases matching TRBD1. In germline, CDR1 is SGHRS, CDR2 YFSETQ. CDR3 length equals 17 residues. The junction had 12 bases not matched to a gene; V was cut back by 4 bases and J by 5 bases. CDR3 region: CASSGRDRGHVTTEAFF. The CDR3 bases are TGCGCCAGCAGCGGAAGGGACAGGGGGCATGTGACAACTGAAGCTTTCTTT.